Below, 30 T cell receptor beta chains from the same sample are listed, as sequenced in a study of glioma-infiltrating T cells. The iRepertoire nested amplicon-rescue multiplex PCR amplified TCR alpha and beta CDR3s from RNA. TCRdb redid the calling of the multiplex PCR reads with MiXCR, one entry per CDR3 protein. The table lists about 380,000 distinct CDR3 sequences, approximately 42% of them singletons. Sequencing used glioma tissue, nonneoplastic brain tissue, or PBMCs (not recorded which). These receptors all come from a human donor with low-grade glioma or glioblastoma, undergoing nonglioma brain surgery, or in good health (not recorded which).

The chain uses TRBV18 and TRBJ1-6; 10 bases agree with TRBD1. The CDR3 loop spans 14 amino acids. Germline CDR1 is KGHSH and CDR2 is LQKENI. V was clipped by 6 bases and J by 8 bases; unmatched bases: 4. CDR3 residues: CASSGQGVDSPLHF. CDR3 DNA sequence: TGTGCCAGCTCTGGACAGGGGGTAGATTCACCCCTCCACTTT.

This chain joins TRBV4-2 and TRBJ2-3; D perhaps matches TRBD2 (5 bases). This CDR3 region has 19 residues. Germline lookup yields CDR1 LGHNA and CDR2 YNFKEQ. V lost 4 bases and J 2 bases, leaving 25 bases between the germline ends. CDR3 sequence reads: CASSPVLGGPTSFTDTQYF. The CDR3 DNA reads TGTGCCAGCAGCCCAGTCCTCGGCGGGCCCACCTCCTTCACAGATACGCAGTATTTT.

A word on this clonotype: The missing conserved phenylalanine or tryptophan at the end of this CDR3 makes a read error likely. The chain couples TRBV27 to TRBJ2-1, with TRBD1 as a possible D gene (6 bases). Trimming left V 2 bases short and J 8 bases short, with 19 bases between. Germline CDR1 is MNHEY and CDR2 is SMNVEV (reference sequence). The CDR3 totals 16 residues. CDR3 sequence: CASSLESGAFVDEQFL. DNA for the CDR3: TGTGCCAGCAGTTTAGAATCAGGGGCCTTCGTGGATGAGCAGTTCCTC.

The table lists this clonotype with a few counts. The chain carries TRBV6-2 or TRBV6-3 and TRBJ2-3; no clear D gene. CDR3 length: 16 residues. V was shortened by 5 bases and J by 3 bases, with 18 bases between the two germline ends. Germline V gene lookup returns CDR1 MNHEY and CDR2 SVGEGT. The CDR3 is CASSRPRTSRTDTQYF. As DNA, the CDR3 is TGTGCCAGCAGTCGCCCTAGAACGAGTAGGACAGATACGCAGTATTTT.

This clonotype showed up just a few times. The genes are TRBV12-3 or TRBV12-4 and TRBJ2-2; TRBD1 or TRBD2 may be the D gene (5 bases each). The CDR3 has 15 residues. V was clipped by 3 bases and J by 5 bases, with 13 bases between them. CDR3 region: CASSFGARKTGELFF. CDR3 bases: TGTGCCAGCAGTTTCGGGGCGAGGAAAACCGGGGAGCTGTTTTTT.

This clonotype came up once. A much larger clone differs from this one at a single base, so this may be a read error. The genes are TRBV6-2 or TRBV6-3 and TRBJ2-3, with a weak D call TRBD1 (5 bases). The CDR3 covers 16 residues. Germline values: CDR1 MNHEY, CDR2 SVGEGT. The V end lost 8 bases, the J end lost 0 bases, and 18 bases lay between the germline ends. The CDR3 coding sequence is TGTGCCAGCGGCCGCGCGAATAGGGGTAGCACAGATACGCAGTATTTT. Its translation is CASGRANRGSTDTQYF.

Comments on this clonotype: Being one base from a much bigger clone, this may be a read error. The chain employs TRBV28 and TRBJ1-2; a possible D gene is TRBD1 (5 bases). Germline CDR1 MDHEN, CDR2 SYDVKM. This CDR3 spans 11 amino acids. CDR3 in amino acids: CVSSSRQGYTF. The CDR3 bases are TGTGTCAGCAGTTCCCGACAGGGCTACACCTTC.

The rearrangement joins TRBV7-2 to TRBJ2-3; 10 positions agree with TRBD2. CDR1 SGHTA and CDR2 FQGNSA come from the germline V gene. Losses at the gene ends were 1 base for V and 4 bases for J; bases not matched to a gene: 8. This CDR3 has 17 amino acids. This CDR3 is CASSLGLAGVPPDTQYF. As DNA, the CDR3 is TGTGCCAGCAGCTTAGGTCTAGCGGGAGTTCCCCCAGATACGCAGTATTTT. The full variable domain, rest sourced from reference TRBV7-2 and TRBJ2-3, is GAGVSQSPSNKVTEKGKDVELRCDPISGHTALYWYRQSLGQGLEFLIYFQGNSAPDKSGLPSDRFSAERTGGSVSTLTIQRTQQEDSAVYLCASSLGLAGVPPDTQYFGPGTRLTVL.

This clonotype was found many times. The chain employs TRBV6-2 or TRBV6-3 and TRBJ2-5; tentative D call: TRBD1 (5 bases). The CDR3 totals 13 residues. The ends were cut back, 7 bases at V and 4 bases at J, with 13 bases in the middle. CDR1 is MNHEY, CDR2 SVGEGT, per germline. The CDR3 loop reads CASNPFRAETQYF. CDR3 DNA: TGTGCCAGCAACCCCTTCAGGGCAGAGACCCAGTACTTC.

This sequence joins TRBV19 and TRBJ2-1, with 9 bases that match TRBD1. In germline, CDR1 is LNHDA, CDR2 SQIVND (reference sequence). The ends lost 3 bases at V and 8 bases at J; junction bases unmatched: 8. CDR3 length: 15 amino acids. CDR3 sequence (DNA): TGTGCCAGTAGTATGGGGACAGGGAATCTATATGAGCAGTTCTTC. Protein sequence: CASSMGTGNLYEQFF.

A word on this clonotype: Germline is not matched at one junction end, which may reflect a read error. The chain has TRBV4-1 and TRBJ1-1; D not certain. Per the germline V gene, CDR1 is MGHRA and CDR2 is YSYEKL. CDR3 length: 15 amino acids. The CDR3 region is CASSQGVLENTGAFF. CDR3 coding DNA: TGCGCCAGCAGCCAAGGTGTATTAGAGAACACTGGAGCTTTCTTT.

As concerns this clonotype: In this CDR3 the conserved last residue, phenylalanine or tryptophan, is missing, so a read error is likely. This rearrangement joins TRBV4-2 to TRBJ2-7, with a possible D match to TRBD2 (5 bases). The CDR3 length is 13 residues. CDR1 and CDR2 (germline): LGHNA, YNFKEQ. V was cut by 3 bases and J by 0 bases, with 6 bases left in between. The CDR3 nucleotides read TGTGCCAGCAGCCATGGGAGCTCCTACGAGCAGTACCTC. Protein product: CASSHGSSYEQYL.

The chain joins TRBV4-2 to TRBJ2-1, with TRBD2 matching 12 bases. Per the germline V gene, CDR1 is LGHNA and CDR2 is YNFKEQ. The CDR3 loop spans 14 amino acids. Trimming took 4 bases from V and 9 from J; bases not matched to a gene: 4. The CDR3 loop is CASSRLAGAGEQFF. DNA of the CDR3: TGTGCCAGCAGCCGACTAGCGGGAGCAGGTGAGCAGTTCTTC.

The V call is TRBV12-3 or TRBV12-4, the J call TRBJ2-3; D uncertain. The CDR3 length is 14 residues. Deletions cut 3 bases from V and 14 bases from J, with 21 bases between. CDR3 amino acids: CASSFELAAKSWYF. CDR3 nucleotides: TGTGCCAGCAGTTTTGAACTCGCCGCCAAGTCTTGGTATTTT.

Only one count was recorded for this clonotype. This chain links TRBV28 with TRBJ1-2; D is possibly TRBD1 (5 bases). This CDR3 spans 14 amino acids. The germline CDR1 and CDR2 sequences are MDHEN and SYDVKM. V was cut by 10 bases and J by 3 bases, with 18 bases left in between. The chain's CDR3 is CATTFGGVHYGYTF. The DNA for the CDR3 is TGTGCCACCACCTTTGGGGGGGTACACTATGGCTACACCTTC.

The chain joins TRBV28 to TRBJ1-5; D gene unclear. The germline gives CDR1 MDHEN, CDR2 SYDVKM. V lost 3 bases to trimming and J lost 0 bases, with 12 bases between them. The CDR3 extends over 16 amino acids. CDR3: CASSFAARYSNQPQHF. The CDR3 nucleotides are TGTGCCAGCAGTTTCGCAGCTAGATATAGCAATCAGCCCCAGCATTTT.

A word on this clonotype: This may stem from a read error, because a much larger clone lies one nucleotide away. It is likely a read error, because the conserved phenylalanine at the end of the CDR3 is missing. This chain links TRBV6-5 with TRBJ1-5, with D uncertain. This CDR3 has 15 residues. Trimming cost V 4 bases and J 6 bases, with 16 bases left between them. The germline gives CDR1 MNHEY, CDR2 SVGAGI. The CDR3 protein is CASSFVPSRVQPQHY. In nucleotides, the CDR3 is TGTGCCAGCAGTTTTGTCCCCAGCCGGGTTCAGCCCCAGCATTAT.

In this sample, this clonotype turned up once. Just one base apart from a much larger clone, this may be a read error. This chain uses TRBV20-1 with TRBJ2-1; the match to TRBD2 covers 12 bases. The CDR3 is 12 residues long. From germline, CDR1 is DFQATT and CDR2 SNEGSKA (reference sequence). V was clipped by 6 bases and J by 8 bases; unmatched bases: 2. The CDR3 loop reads CSALAGGDEQFF. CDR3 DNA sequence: TGCAGTGCCCTAGCGGGAGGGGATGAGCAGTTCTTC.

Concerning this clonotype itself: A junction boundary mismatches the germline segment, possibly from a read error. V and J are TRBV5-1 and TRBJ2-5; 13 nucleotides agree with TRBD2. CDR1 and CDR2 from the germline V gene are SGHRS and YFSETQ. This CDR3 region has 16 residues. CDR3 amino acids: CASSRGLAGFQDTQYF. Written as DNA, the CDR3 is TGCGCCAGCAGCCGGGGACTAGCGGGGTTCCAAGATACCCAGTACTTC.

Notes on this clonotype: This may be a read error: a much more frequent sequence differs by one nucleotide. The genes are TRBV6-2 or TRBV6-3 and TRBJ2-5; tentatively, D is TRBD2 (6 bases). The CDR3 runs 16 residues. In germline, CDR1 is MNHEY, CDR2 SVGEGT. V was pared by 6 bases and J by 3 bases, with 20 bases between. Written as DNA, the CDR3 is TGTGCCAGCAGCCACCTGCCCGGGACTTCAGAAGAGACCCAGTACTTC. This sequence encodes CASSHLPGTSEETQYF.

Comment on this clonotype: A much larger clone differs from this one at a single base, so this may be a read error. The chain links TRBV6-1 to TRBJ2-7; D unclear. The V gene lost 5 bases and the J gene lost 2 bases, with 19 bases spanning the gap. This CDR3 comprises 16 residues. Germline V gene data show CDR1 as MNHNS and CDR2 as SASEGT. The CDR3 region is CASSFISFESTYEQYF. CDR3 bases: TGTGCCAGCAGTTTCATTAGCTTCGAGAGTACCTACGAGCAGTACTTC.

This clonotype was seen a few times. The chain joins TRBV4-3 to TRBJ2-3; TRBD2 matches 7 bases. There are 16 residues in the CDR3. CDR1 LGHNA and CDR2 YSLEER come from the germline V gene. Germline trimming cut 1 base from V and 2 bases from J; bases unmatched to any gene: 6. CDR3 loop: CASSQGTRGFTDTQYF. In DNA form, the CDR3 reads TGCGCCAGCAGCCAAGGGACTAGGGGATTCACAGATACGCAGTATTTT.

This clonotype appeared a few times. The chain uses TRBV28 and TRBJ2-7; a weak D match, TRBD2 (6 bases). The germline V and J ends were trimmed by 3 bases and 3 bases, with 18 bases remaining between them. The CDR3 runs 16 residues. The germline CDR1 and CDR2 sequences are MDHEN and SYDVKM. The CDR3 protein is CASSFSLGGLNYEQYF. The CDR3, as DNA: TGTGCCAGCAGTTTCTCCCTGGGGGGACTCAACTACGAGCAGTACTTC.

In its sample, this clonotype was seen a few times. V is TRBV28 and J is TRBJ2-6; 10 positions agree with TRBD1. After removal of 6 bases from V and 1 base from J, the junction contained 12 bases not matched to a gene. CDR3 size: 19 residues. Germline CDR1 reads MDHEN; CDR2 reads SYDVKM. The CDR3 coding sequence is TGTGCCAGCAGCCTATGGAGGACAGGGGGTTTGTCTGGGGCCAACGTCCTGACTTTC. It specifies CASSLWRTGGLSGANVLTF. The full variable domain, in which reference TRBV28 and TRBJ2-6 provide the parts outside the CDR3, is DVKVTQSSRYLVKRTGEKVFLECVQDMDHENMFWYRQDPGLGLRLIYFSYDVKMKEKGDIPEGYSVSREKKERFSLILESASTNQTSMYLCASSLWRTGGLSGANVLTFGAGSRLTVL.

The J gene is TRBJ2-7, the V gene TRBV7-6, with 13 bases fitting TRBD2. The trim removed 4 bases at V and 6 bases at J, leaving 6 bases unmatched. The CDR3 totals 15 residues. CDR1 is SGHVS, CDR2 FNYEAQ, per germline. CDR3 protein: CASSSGLAGSAEQYF. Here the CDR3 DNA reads TGTGCCAGCAGCTCGGGACTAGCGGGATCTGCCGAGCAGTACTTC.

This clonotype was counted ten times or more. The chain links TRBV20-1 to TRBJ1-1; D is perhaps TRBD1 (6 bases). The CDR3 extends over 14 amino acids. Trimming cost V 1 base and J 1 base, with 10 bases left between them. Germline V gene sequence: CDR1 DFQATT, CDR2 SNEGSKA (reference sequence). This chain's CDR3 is CSARGWGPNTEAFF. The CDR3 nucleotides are TGCAGTGCTAGAGGTTGGGGGCCGAACACTGAAGCTTTCTTT.

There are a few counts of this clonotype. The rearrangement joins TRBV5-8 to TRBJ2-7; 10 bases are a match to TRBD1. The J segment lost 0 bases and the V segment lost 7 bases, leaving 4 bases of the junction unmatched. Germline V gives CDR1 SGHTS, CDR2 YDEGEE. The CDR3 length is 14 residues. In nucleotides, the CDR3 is TGTGCCAGCTGGGACAGGGGAAGCTCCTACGAGCAGTACTTC. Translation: CASWDRGSSYEQYF.

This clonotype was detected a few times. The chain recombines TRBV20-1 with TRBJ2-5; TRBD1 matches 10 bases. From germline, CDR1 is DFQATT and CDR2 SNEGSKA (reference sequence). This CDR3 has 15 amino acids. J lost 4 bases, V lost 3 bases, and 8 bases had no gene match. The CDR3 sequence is CSARATGGESETQYF. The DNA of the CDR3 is TGCAGTGCTAGGGCGACAGGGGGCGAGTCAGAGACCCAGTACTTC.

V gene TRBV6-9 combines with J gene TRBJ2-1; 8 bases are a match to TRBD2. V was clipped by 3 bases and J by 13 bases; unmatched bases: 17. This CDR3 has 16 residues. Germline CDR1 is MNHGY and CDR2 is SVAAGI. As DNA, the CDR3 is TGTGCCAGCAGTTACGGGGGCGGCGGGAGGAAAAACATTCAGTTCTTC. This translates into CASSYGGGGRKNIQFF.

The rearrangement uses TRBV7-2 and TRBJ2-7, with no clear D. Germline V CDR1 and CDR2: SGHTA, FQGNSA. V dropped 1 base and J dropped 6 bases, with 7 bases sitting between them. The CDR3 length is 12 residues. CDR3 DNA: TGTGCCAGCAGCTTAGGTAGCTTCGAGCAGTACTTC. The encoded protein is CASSLGSFEQYF.